What follows are 30 T cell receptor beta chains derived from one specimen sequenced in a study of technical replicates of blood from a handful of donors (dated by TCRdb to between 2016 and 2019). The library came from the immunoSEQ multiplex PCR assay. Entries here come from immuneACCESS through TCRdb and include only in-frame sequences with V and J called. Some clones fail to appear in such tables; in the studies checked, an unresolved V gene covers under half of the shortfall, and the cause of the remainder is unknown. In this sample the table shows tens of thousands of clones, 88% of which occur a single time. The ten biggest clones cover approximately 4.5% of the sample. Source material: PBMCs. The receptors were gathered from a human donor in good health. Some clones in this sample may be carry-over from other donors' samples.

The chain employs TRBV5-1 and TRBJ1-4, with D unresolved. Germline V lookup: CDR1 SGHRS, CDR2 YFSETQ. This CDR3 contains 13 residues. V dropped 2 bases and J dropped 8 bases, with 10 bases sitting between them. The CDR3: CASSFNTGEKLFF. The DNA of the CDR3 is TGCGCCAGCAGCTTTAATACGGGGGAAAAACTGTTTTTT.

The chain employs TRBV19 and TRBJ1-5, with unresolved D. Germline V gives CDR1 LNHDA, CDR2 SQIVND (reference sequence). This CDR3 spans 14 amino acids. Trimming cost V 0 bases and J 7 bases, with 10 bases left between them. CDR3 in amino acids: CASSIDPGRQPQHF. Here the CDR3 DNA reads TGTGCCAGTAGTATAGATCCCGGGAGGCAGCCCCAGCATTTT. Looking up the rest from reference TRBV19 and TRBJ1-5 gives the full variable domain: DGGITQSPKYLFRKEGQNVTLSCEQNLNHDAMYWYRQDPGQGLRLIYYSQIVNDFQKGDIAEGYSVSREKKESFPLTVTSAQKNPTAFYLCASSIDPGRQPQHFGDGTRLSIL.

The V and J genes are TRBV2 and TRBJ2-7; TRBD1 aligns across 8 bases. Germline loops: CDR1 SNHLY, CDR2 FYNNEI. CDR3 length equals 14 residues. The junction had 11 bases not matched to a gene; V was cut back by 8 bases and J by 5 bases. The CDR3 loop is CASGKGQGVNEQYF. CDR3 DNA sequence: TGTGCCAGCGGGAAAGGACAGGGCGTTAACGAGCAGTACTTC.

The CDR3 bases are TGTGCCAGCAGCATGGGACTAGCGGGAGGGCCGGGGGAGCAGTACTTC. Translating gives CASSMGLAGGPGEQYF. The gene calls are TRBV5-4 and TRBJ2-7; TRBD2 matches at 16 bases. With V trimmed by 4 bases and J by 7 bases, 8 bases remained unmatched. The germline V gene has CDR1 SGHNT and CDR2 YYREEE (reference sequence). This CDR3 is 16 amino acids long.

The gene calls are TRBV7-9 and TRBJ2-5; no definite D call. The germline V gene has CDR1 SEHNR and CDR2 FQNEAQ (reference sequence). The V gene lost 3 bases and the J gene lost 5 bases, with 16 bases spanning the gap. This CDR3 spans 15 amino acids. This CDR3 reads CASSLVSVVRETQYF. CDR3 coding DNA: TGTGCCAGCAGCTTGGTCAGCGTCGTACGGGAGACCCAGTACTTC. Looking up the rest from reference TRBV7-9 and TRBJ2-5 gives the full variable domain: DTGVSQNPRHKITKRGQNVTFRCDPISEHNRLYWYRQTLGQGPEFLTYFQNEAQLEKSRLLSDRFSAERPKGSFSTLEIQRTEQGDSAMYLCASSLVSVVRETQYFGPGTRLLVL.

The V gene is TRBV2, the J gene TRBJ1-1; TRBD1 is a possible D gene (5 bases). V lost 6 bases to trimming and J lost 1 base, with 9 bases between them. CDR1 SNHLY and CDR2 FYNNEI come from the germline V gene. The CDR3 covers 13 residues. The CDR3 region has the DNA TGTGCCAGCAGGGTAAGGGGGAACACTGAAGCTTTCTTT. Protein: CASRVRGNTEAFF.

The chain links TRBV5-4 to TRBJ1-6; D unresolved. CDR1 and CDR2 from the germline V gene are SGHNT and YYREEE (reference sequence). This CDR3 is 15 amino acids long. Trimming pared 0 bases from V and 8 bases from J, leaving 12 bases between. The CDR3 protein is CASSLGGREHSPLHF. The CDR3 nucleotides are TGTGCCAGCAGCTTGGGAGGGAGGGAACATTCACCCCTCCACTTT.

V gene TRBV5-6 combines with J gene TRBJ2-7; D might be TRBD2 (6 bases). This CDR3 is built from 16 residues. Looked up from germline, CDR1 is SGHDT and CDR2 is YYEEEE. The V gene lost 3 bases and the J gene lost 1 base, with 17 bases spanning the gap. For the CDR3, the DNA is TGTGCCAGCAGCTCCCGTCGGCTAGCGTATTCCTACGAGCAGTACTTC. Encoded protein: CASSSRRLAYSYEQYF.

In DNA form, the CDR3 reads TGTGCCAGCAGTCTAGCGGGAACTATCACAGATACGCAGTATTTT. Amino acids: CASSLAGTITDTQYF. The chain recombines TRBV6-5 with TRBJ2-3; 9 positions agree with TRBD2. J lost 2 bases, V lost 5 bases, and 5 bases had no gene match. Germline V CDR1 and CDR2: MNHEY, SVGAGI. The CDR3 contains 15 residues.

This chain links TRBV11-2 with TRBJ2-7; D is unresolved. The CDR3 extends over 16 amino acids. The germline V gene has CDR1 SGHAT and CDR2 FQNNGV. V lost 5 bases to trimming and J lost 2 bases, with 19 bases between them. CDR3 bases: TGTGCCAGCAGCCCGGGTAGGTTGGCAGTGCCCTACGAGCAGTACTTC. Translation gives CASSPGRLAVPYEQYF.

This rearrangement joins TRBV29-1 to TRBJ1-2; the D is unclear. V shed 4 bases and J shed 0 bases, with 9 bases lying between them. The CDR3 is 13 amino acids. Germline CDR1 and CDR2: SQVTM and ANQGSEA. The CDR3 reads CSVGGTSNYGYTF. CDR3 bases: TGCAGCGTTGGAGGCACCTCTAACTATGGCTACACCTTC.

V and J are TRBV27 and TRBJ2-3; 9 positions match TRBD1. Losses at the gene ends were 2 bases for V and 12 bases for J; bases not matched to a gene: 3. The CDR3 extends over 12 amino acids. CDR1 is MNHEY, CDR2 SMNVEV, per germline (reference sequence). The DNA of the CDR3 is TGTGCCAGCAGTTTAGACAGGGGGAGTCAGTATTTT. Translated: CASSLDRGSQYF.

The chain has TRBV7-2 and TRBJ2-5; D uncertain. V was pared by 2 bases and J by 0 bases, with 7 bases between. This CDR3 is built from 14 residues. Germline V gene data show CDR1 as SGHTA and CDR2 as FQGNSA. CDR3 sequence reads: CASSLSRHQETQYF. CDR3 DNA sequence: TGTGCCAGCAGCTTATCCCGTCACCAAGAGACCCAGTACTTC.

The rearrangement uses TRBV23-1 and TRBJ2-1; D not resolved. TRBV23-1 belongs to the ORF category, with a function that is uncertain. Trimming stripped 3 bases from V and 6 bases from J, with 24 bases between. This CDR3 spans 18 amino acids. The CDR3 nucleotides are TGCGCCAGCAGTCACCCTCGCCGACTGTATAAGAGTCCCAATGAGCAGTTCTTC. It specifies CASSHPRRLYKSPNEQFF.

The chain is built from TRBV6-1 and TRBJ1-1; a weak D match, TRBD1 (5 bases). The CDR3 sequence is 16 residues long. Germline V gene data show CDR1 as MNHNS and CDR2 as SASEGT. The V gene lost 3 bases and the J gene lost 0 bases, with 14 bases spanning the gap. The CDR3 DNA is TGTGCCAGCAGTGATAGGGGCAGGACACTGAACACTGAAGCTTTCTTT. Translated, it gives CASSDRGRTLNTEAFF.

V is TRBV6-6 and J is TRBJ1-5, with TRBD1 matching over 11 bases. J was trimmed by 3 bases and V by 2 bases; bases with no gene match: 3. Germline V gene lookup returns CDR1 MNHNY and CDR2 SVGAGI (reference sequence). The CDR3 spans 16 residues. Written as DNA, the CDR3 is TGTGCCAGCAGTTACGGACAGGGGGCCGCCAATCAGCCCCAGCATTTT. Its translation: CASSYGQGAANQPQHF.

The chain couples TRBV4-3 to TRBJ1-1, with D maybe TRBD1 (6 bases). V gave up 3 bases and J gave up 1 base, with 9 bases separating them. The CDR3 length is 14 residues. Per the germline V gene, CDR1 is LGHNA and CDR2 is YSLEER. The CDR3 bases are TGCGCCAGCAGCCAGTGGGGGCGGAACACTGAAGCTTTCTTT. Protein sequence: CASSQWGRNTEAFF.

This clone turned up a few times. The J gene is TRBJ2-7, the V gene TRBV4-1; 7 bases are a match to TRBD1. Germline V gives CDR1 MGHRA, CDR2 YSYEKL. Losses at the gene ends were 0 bases for V and 3 bases for J; bases not matched to a gene: 5. The length of the CDR3 is 15 residues. The CDR3 reads CASSQDAGTDYEQYF. The CDR3 DNA reads TGCGCCAGCAGCCAAGATGCCGGGACAGACTACGAGCAGTACTTC.

This rearrangement joins TRBV7-2 to TRBJ1-3, with 8 positions matching TRBD1. Germline lookup yields CDR1 SGHTA and CDR2 FQGNSA. CDR3 length equals 15 residues. With V trimmed by 5 bases and J by 4 bases, 7 bases remained unmatched. DNA of the CDR3: TGTGCCAGCAGCCGGACGACAGGGGAGGGAAACACCATATATTTT. It translates to CASSRTTGEGNTIYF.

This clone was found a few times. The J gene is TRBJ2-1, the V gene TRBV7-9; a possible D gene is TRBD2 (6 bases). V lost 2 bases and J lost 12, with 11 bases in between. This CDR3 spans 12 amino acids. Germline V lookup: CDR1 SEHNR, CDR2 FQNEAQ (reference sequence). The CDR3 nucleotides are TGTGCCAGCAGCTTATCGGCAGCGGGGCAGTTCTTC. The encoded protein is CASSLSAAGQFF. Variable domain in full (rest from reference TRBV7-9 and TRBJ2-1): DTGVSQNPRHKITKRGQNVTFRCDPISEHNRLYWYRQTLGQGPEFLTYFQNEAQLEKSRLLSDRFSAERPKGSFSTLEIQRTEQGDSAMYLCASSLSAAGQFFGPGTRLTVL.

The chain joins TRBV9 to TRBJ2-1, with a possible D match to TRBD1 (7 bases). The CDR3 loop spans 15 amino acids. Trimming pared 3 bases from V and 6 bases from J, leaving 16 bases between. Germline V gives CDR1 SGDLS, CDR2 YYNGEE. The CDR3 loop is CASSDTGEASNEQFF. The CDR3 DNA is TGTGCCAGCAGCGACACAGGGGAGGCAAGCAATGAGCAGTTCTTC. The full variable domain, in which reference TRBV9 and TRBJ2-1 provide the parts outside the CDR3, is DSGVTQTPKHLITATGQRVTLRCSPRSGDLSVYWYQQSLDQGLQFLIQYYNGEERAKGNILERFSAQQFPDLHSELNLSSLELGDSALYFCASSDTGEASNEQFFGPGTRLTVL.

V and J are TRBV5-8 and TRBJ1-1; 7 bases are shared with TRBD1. CDR1 is SGHTS, CDR2 YDEGEE, per germline. This CDR3 spans 17 amino acids. Trimming took 4 bases from V and 3 from J; bases not matched to a gene: 15. The CDR3 nucleotides read TGTGCCAGCAGCGATCTACGAACAGGGGATAGGGACACTGAAGCTTTCTTT. Protein product: CASSDLRTGDRDTEAFF.

This chain joins TRBV15 and TRBJ2-1, with TRBD2 matching 7 bases. Per germline, CDR1 LNHNV and CDR2 YYDKDF (reference sequence). The CDR3 runs 13 residues. Germline trimming cut 4 bases from V and 9 bases from J; bases unmatched to any gene: 6. In DNA, the CDR3 is TGTGCCACCAGCATATACGGGAGGACTGAGCAGTTCTTC. Its protein is CATSIYGRTEQFF.

V gene TRBV4-3 combines with J gene TRBJ2-3, with D possibly matching TRBD1 (5 bases). The germline V gene has CDR1 LGHNA and CDR2 YSLEER. The CDR3 has 15 amino acids. V was pared by 4 bases and J by 1 base, with 12 bases between. As DNA, the CDR3 is TGCGCCAGCAGCCCCTCTGGACAAGGCACAGATACGCAGTATTTT. Translation: CASSPSGQGTDTQYF.

The chain is built from TRBV5-8 and TRBJ2-1; 10 bases map to TRBD1. V dropped 2 bases and J dropped 6; count of bases not matched to a gene: 2. CDR3 length: 14 amino acids. The germline CDR1 and CDR2 sequences are SGHTS and YDEGEE. CDR3 sequence (DNA): TGTGCCAGCAGCTTAGGGACAGGGGTCAATGAGCAGTTCTTC. Translation gives CASSLGTGVNEQFF.

V is TRBV13 and J is TRBJ2-7; TRBD2 matches 8 bases. Germline assignment: CDR1 PRHDT and CDR2 FYEKMQ (reference sequence). The CDR3 spans 14 residues. V lost 1 base, J lost 7 bases, and 6 bases stayed unmatched. The DNA for the CDR3 is TGTGCCAGCAGCTTAGCTGTGGGCGGGAGGGAGCAGTACTTC. Protein sequence: CASSLAVGGREQYF.

The chain carries TRBV4-1 and TRBJ1-5, with 7 nucleotides matching TRBD1. This CDR3 is built from 17 residues. V was clipped by 4 bases and J by 2 bases; unmatched bases: 11. The V gene's germline CDR1 is MGHRA and CDR2 YSYEKL. The CDR3, as DNA: TGCGCCAGCAGCCCAAGGACAGGCGCCGTTGGCAATCAGCCCCAGCATTTT. This codes for CASSPRTGAVGNQPQHF.

This clone was recorded only once. The chain uses TRBV5-4 and TRBJ1-2, with 7 bases identical to TRBD1. Germline lookup yields CDR1 SGHNT and CDR2 YYREEE (reference sequence). The length of the CDR3 is 14 residues. J gave up 2 bases and V 4 bases, and 5 bases lay outside the gene matches. The DNA of the CDR3 is TGTGCCAGCAGCCGACCGGGACAGAACTATGGCTACACCTTC. This translates into CASSRPGQNYGYTF. The variable domain in full, completed from reference TRBV5-4 and TRBJ1-2, reads ETGVTQSPTHLIKTRGQQVTLRCSSQSGHNTVSWYQQALGQGPQFIFQYYREEENGRGNFPPRFSGLQFPNYSSELNVNALELDDSALYLCASSRPGQNYGYTFGSGTRLTVV.

The chain joins TRBV5-4 to TRBJ1-6, with D maybe TRBD1 (6 bases). CDR1 is SGHNT, CDR2 YYREEE, per germline (reference sequence). Trimming cost V 4 bases and J 11 bases, with 19 bases left between them. CDR3 length equals 15 residues. The CDR3 DNA sequence: TGTGCCAGCAGCAGAAGCCAGGGGCCCCAAACACCCCTCCACTTT. Translation gives CASSRSQGPQTPLHF.

The rearrangement joins TRBV19 to TRBJ1-2, with no clear D. The CDR3 contains 13 residues. Germline V lookup: CDR1 LNHDA, CDR2 SQIVND (reference sequence). Trimming took off 7 bases at V and 3 bases at J, with 12 bases between the two ends. CDR3 DNA sequence: TGTGCCAGTACCCGGAGCATCGACTATGGCTACACCTTC. This sequence encodes CASTRSIDYGYTF. Combining the CDR3 with reference TRBV19 and TRBJ1-2 gives the whole variable domain DGGITQSPKYLFRKEGQNVTLSCEQNLNHDAMYWYRQDPGQGLRLIYYSQIVNDFQKGDIAEGYSVSREKKESFPLTVTSAQKNPTAFYLCASTRSIDYGYTFGSGTRLTVV.